This T cell receptor (beta chain) was retrieved from a study of T cells of healthy individuals. One entry per CDR3 protein results from TCRdb running MiXCR on the 5' RACE reads. The data show roughly 87,000 distinct CDR3 sequences, approximately 15% seen once. CDR1 is SGHAT and CDR2 is FQNNGV in the germline V gene. This CDR3 comprises 16 residues. The junction had 12 bases not matched to a gene; V was cut back by 8 bases and J by 0 bases. This TCR was recovered from a human donor in good health. This sequence joins TRBV11-2 and TRBJ1-1, with 7 nucleotides matching TRBD1. CDR3: CASVSGGQLMNTEAFF. In DNA, the CDR3 is TGTGCCAGCGTATCGGGGGGACAGCTCATGAACACTGAAGCTTTCTTT.